Presented here are 23 T cell receptor beta chains from one specimen sequenced in a study of T cell responses to AZD1222 COVID-19 vaccine. The repertoire was sequenced with immunoSEQ multiplex PCR; TCRdb's copy has only in-frame clones and lacks some. The sample yields about 110,000 clones, roughly nine tenths seen once. The source material was peripheral blood, sampled on day 0 of MenACWY control vaccination. Receptors were obtained from an adult in good health.

The chain joins TRBV18 to TRBJ2-7; 9 positions agree with TRBD2. Per germline, CDR1 KGHSH and CDR2 LQKENI. V shed 0 bases and J 3 bases; nucleotides not matched to a gene: 3. CDR3 length: 15 residues. The CDR3 DNA reads TGTGCCAGCTCACCACCTTTGCGGGGGGGCTACGAGCAGTACTTC. This sequence encodes CASSPPLRGGYEQYF.

V usage is TRBV6-1 and J usage is TRBJ1-5; D might be TRBD1 (6 bases). With 2 bases removed from V and 7 bases from J, the gap between germline ends came to 15 bases. This CDR3 contains 15 residues. Germline values: CDR1 MNHNS, CDR2 SASEGT. CDR3 sequence: CASSESQDSGQPQHF. CDR3 bases: TGTGCCAGCAGTGAAAGTCAGGACAGTGGGCAGCCCCAGCATTTT.

CDR3 bases: TGTGCCAGCGCCCACACTCAGGGGGAAGCTTTCTTT. It specifies CASAHTQGEAFF. The chain combines TRBV12-3 or TRBV12-4 with TRBJ1-1, with D possibly TRBD1 on 6 matching bases. CDR3 length: 12 amino acids. Trimming took off 8 bases at V and 8 bases at J, with 15 bases between the two ends.

The V gene is TRBV7-6, the J gene TRBJ1-2; D gene ambiguous. The CDR3 length is 11 residues. Germline V gene lookup returns CDR1 SGHVS and CDR2 FNYEAQ. V lost 5 bases and J 7 bases, leaving 8 bases between the germline ends. This CDR3 is CASSTVGGYTF. The CDR3 DNA is TGTGCCAGCAGCACGGTGGGTGGCTACACCTTC.

The rearrangement uses TRBV6-6 and TRBJ1-5, with a possible D match to TRBD1 (6 bases). V was clipped by 6 bases and J by 7 bases, with 13 bases between them. The CDR3 sequence is 13 residues long. From germline, CDR1 is MNHNY and CDR2 SVGAGI (reference sequence). This chain's CDR3 is CASSIQGLQPQHF. In DNA form, the CDR3 reads TGTGCCAGCAGCATACAGGGCTTGCAGCCCCAGCATTTT.

This chain uses TRBV5-1 with TRBJ2-1, with 8 bases identical to TRBD1. Germline loops: CDR1 SGHRS, CDR2 YFSETQ. The CDR3 contains 15 residues. V trimming: 6 bases; J trimming: 0 bases; junction bases outside the gene matches: 5. CDR3 region: CASNRGLSSYNEQFF. The DNA of the CDR3 is TGCGCCAGCAACAGGGGGTTGAGCTCCTACAATGAGCAGTTCTTC.

The chain couples TRBV7-3 to TRBJ1-1; D possibly corresponds to TRBD1 (5 bases). The germline gives CDR1 SGHTA, CDR2 FQGTGA. Trimming took 4 bases from V and 1 from J, leaving 16 bases between them. This CDR3 comprises 16 residues. The CDR3 is CASSWRGAERNTEAFF. CDR3 nucleotides: TGTGCCAGCAGCTGGAGGGGAGCGGAAAGGAACACTGAAGCTTTCTTT.

The V gene is TRBV15, the J gene TRBJ2-2; no clear D gene. The CDR3 extends over 13 amino acids. In germline, CDR1 is LNHNV, CDR2 YYDKDF (reference sequence). Trimming left V 0 bases short and J 6 bases short, with 5 bases between. The CDR3 nucleotides read TGTGCCACCAGCAGAGATGTAGCCGGGGAGCTGTTTTTT. Translation: CATSRDVAGELFF. The whole variable domain, remainder taken from reference TRBV15 and TRBJ2-2, is DAMVIQNPRYQVTQFGKPVTLSCSQTLNHNVMYWYQQKSSQAPKLLFHYYDKDFNNEADTPDNFQSRRPNTSFCFLDIRSPGLGDTAMYLCATSRDVAGELFFGEGSRLTVL.

The CDR3 DNA sequence: TGCGCCAGCAGCCAAGAGACAGGGGGATCCTACGAGCAGTACTTC. Translated, it gives CASSQETGGSYEQYF. This chain joins TRBV4-1 and TRBJ2-7; TRBD1 matches at 9 bases. This CDR3 has 15 amino acids. Trimming removed 0 bases from V and 1 base from J; junction bases left unmatched: 1. Germline loops: CDR1 MGHRA, CDR2 YSYEKL.

This clone appeared a single time. The CDR3 region is CASSLRQQGLGEQYF. DNA of the CDR3: TGTGCCAGCAGCTTAAGACAACAGGGGCTGGGTGAGCAGTACTTC. The chain carries TRBV11-2 and TRBJ2-7, with 7 nucleotides matching TRBD1. With 2 bases clipped from V and 7 bases from J, the junction kept 11 bases outside the gene matches. Germline V CDR1 and CDR2: SGHAT, FQNNGV. CDR3 length: 15 amino acids.

The genes are TRBV2 and TRBJ2-1; 8 nucleotides agree with TRBD1. The germline V gene has CDR1 SNHLY and CDR2 FYNNEI. The CDR3 sequence is 12 residues long. The V segment lost 6 bases and the J segment 7 bases; nucleotides outside the gene matches: 2. Here the CDR3 reads CASRDRVNEQFF. The CDR3 nucleotides read TGTGCCAGCAGGGACAGGGTGAATGAGCAGTTCTTC.

The table lists this clone with a few counts. The gene calls are TRBV5-1 and TRBJ1-6, with TRBD1 identical over 9 bases. This CDR3 is 14 amino acids long. The trim removed 4 bases at V and 8 bases at J, leaving 4 bases unmatched. The germline V gene encodes CDR1 SGHRS and CDR2 YFSETQ. In DNA form, the CDR3 reads TGCGCCAGCAGCCAGGGACAGGGAGATTCACCCCTCCACTTT. It is translated as CASSQGQGDSPLHF.

The rearrangement links TRBV5-4 to TRBJ1-2, with D possibly matching TRBD1 (5 bases). Trimming shortened V by 1 base and J by 5 bases, and 9 bases separated the two germline ends. This CDR3 comprises 13 residues. The germline gives CDR1 SGHNT, CDR2 YYREEE (reference sequence). For the CDR3, the DNA is TGTGCCAGCAGCTTGCCCAGGGTGTATGGCTACACCTTC. It codes for CASSLPRVYGYTF. Full variable domain (rest looked up from reference TRBV5-4 and TRBJ1-2): ETGVTQSPTHLIKTRGQQVTLRCSSQSGHNTVSWYQQALGQGPQFIFQYYREEENGRGNFPPRFSGLQFPNYSSELNVNALELDDSALYLCASSLPRVYGYTFGSGTRLTVV.

The chain links TRBV6-5 to TRBJ1-6, with 7 bases that match TRBD1. The CDR3 runs 14 residues. The J segment lost 5 bases and the V segment lost 10 bases, leaving 8 bases of the junction unmatched. CDR1 is MNHEY, CDR2 SVGAGI, per germline. The CDR3 reads CATSGGGDNSPLHF. The CDR3 coding sequence is TGTGCCACCTCAGGGGGGGGAGATAATTCACCCCTCCACTTT.

V gene TRBV7-9 combines with J gene TRBJ1-5; D is perhaps TRBD1 (5 bases). Trimming took 5 bases from V and 4 from J, leaving 12 bases between them. Per the germline V gene, CDR1 is SEHNR and CDR2 is FQNEAQ (reference sequence). The CDR3 extends over 14 amino acids. The CDR3 DNA reads as TGTGCCAGCAGCCAAGACAGTAGAAATCAGCCCCAGCATTTT. It yields the protein CASSQDSRNQPQHF.

The chain joins TRBV27 to TRBJ1-4, with TRBD1 matching over 10 bases. V dropped 5 bases and J dropped 5; count of bases not matched to a gene: 5. CDR3 length: 15 amino acids. CDR1 MNHEY and CDR2 SMNVEV come from the germline V gene (reference sequence). This CDR3 is CASSDRTGGNEKLFF. CDR3 nucleotide sequence: TGTGCCAGCAGTGATAGGACAGGGGGGAATGAAAAACTGTTTTTT.

The chain combines TRBV11-2 with TRBJ1-3; D is uncertain. The germline V gene has CDR1 SGHAT and CDR2 FQNNGV. Trimming removed 1 base at V and 4 bases at J, with 14 bases between. The CDR3 contains 16 residues. CDR3 in amino acids: CASSLGALSSGNTIYF. In nucleotides, the CDR3 is TGTGCCAGCAGCTTAGGGGCACTCTCCTCGGGAAACACCATATATTTT.

The V and J genes are TRBV5-1 and TRBJ1-1; perhaps TRBD1 as D (5 bases). This CDR3 region has 12 residues. Germline CDR1 and CDR2: SGHRS and YFSETQ. V lost 0 bases and J 11 bases, leaving 11 bases between the germline ends. The CDR3 here is CASSLAGEGAFF. The CDR3 coding sequence is TGCGCCAGCAGCTTGGCGGGAGAGGGGGCTTTCTTT.

The J gene is TRBJ2-1, the V gene TRBV28, with 8 bases fitting TRBD2. The CDR3 is made up of 16 amino acids. Per the germline V gene, CDR1 is MDHEN and CDR2 is SYDVKM. V lost 3 bases to trimming and J lost 4 bases; unmatched junction nucleotides: 8. CDR3 residues: CASSLFKRGLYNEQFF. CDR3 nucleotide sequence: TGTGCCAGCAGTTTGTTCAAGCGGGGGTTATACAATGAGCAGTTCTTC. The complete variable domain, with remaining parts taken from reference TRBV28 and TRBJ2-1, reads DVKVTQSSRYLVKRTGEKVFLECVQDMDHENMFWYRQDPGLGLRLIYFSYDVKMKEKGDIPEGYSVSREKKERFSLILESASTNQTSMYLCASSLFKRGLYNEQFFGPGTRLTVL.

This chain connects TRBV7-9 to TRBJ2-7; D is perhaps TRBD1 (6 bases). The CDR3 consists of 16 residues. The germline V and J ends were trimmed by 1 base and 0 bases, with 13 bases remaining between them. In germline, CDR1 is SEHNR, CDR2 FQNEAQ (reference sequence). Written as DNA, the CDR3 is TGTGCCAGCAGCTTAGGTGGTGGGGACAACTCCTACGAGCAGTACTTC. It codes for CASSLGGGDNSYEQYF.

The chain is built from TRBV30 and TRBJ2-1, with 8 bases identical to TRBD1. The CDR3 covers 12 residues. Looked up from germline, CDR1 is GTSNPN and CDR2 is SVGIG (reference sequence). V lost 0 bases and J lost 10; bases outside the gene matches: 2. The CDR3 protein is CAWSVGQGEQFF. The CDR3 DNA follows: TGTGCCTGGAGTGTAGGACAGGGCGAGCAGTTCTTC.

This chain connects TRBV11-2 to TRBJ2-1; 11 bases are shared with TRBD2. The J segment lost 3 bases and the V segment lost 2 bases, leaving 6 bases of the junction unmatched. The CDR3 is made up of 17 amino acids. CDR1 and CDR2 (germline): SGHAT, FQNNGV. The CDR3 coding sequence is TGTGCCAGCAGCTTAACGCCGGGACTAGCGGTCTACAATGAGCAGTTCTTC. The encoded protein is CASSLTPGLAVYNEQFF.

This chain uses TRBV18 with TRBJ2-3, with 10 bases that match TRBD1. Per germline, CDR1 KGHSH and CDR2 LQKENI. The V and J ends lost 3 bases and 15 bases, in that order; junction bases with no gene match: 6. This CDR3 has 12 residues. The CDR3 DNA sequence: TGTGCCAGCTCACCCGGACAGGGGGTTTTCTATTTT. Protein product: CASSPGQGVFYF.